The rows below give T cell receptor beta chains drawn from one sample of a study of T cells in localized non-small cell lung cancer. Produced via immunoSEQ multiplex PCR; TCRdb's table is partial and in-frame only. The table lists roughly 48,000 clones, approximately 77% of them singletons, with around a sixth in the top ten. The starting material was peripheral blood, obtained before any cancer treatment. These receptors were taken from a man between 35 and 75 years old with stage I squamous cell lung carcinoma. CDR3s include the opening cysteine and the closing phenylalanine or tryptophan. The D gene is left open where the match is weak. Part of the rows lack a size; the others show once, few, many or a class for expanded clones.

d_call: TRBD2; v_call: TRBV7-8; clone_size: NA; j_call: TRBJ2-3; cdr3_aa: CASEVAGADTQYF; cdr3_nt: TGTGCCAGTGAAGTGGCGGGGGCAGATACGCAGTATTTT
d_call: NA; v_call: TRBV6-6; clone_size: NA; j_call: TRBJ1-6; cdr3_aa: CASSPGTSGNSPLHF; cdr3_nt: TGTGCCAGCAGCCCTGGGACGTCCGGAAATTCACCCCTCCACTTT
d_call: TRBD1; v_call: TRBV4-2; clone_size: NA; j_call: TRBJ2-7; cdr3_aa: CASSLGGTGGREQYF; cdr3_nt: TGTGCCAGCAGCTTGGGCGGGACAGGGGGCCGGGAGCAGTACTTC
d_call: TRBD2; v_call: TRBV7-8; clone_size: NA; j_call: TRBJ2-3; cdr3_aa: CASSTHRGGPSTDTQYF; cdr3_nt: TGTGCCAGCAGCACTCATCGCGGGGGTCCTAGCACAGATACGCAGTATTTT
d_call: NA; v_call: TRBV7-2; clone_size: NA; j_call: TRBJ2-2; cdr3_aa: CASRSQITGELFF; cdr3_nt: TGTGCCAGCAGGTCACAGATCACCGGGGAGCTGTTTTTT
d_call: NA; v_call: TRBV4-2; clone_size: NA; j_call: TRBJ1-2; cdr3_aa: CASSRDSYGYTF; cdr3_nt: TGTGCCAGCAGCCGAGACAGCTATGGCTACACCTTC
d_call: NA; v_call: TRBV13; clone_size: NA; j_call: TRBJ1-2; cdr3_aa: CASSSTAGDIGGYTF; cdr3_nt: TGTGCCAGCAGCTCCACGGCGGGGGATATTGGAGGCTACACCTTC
d_call: NA; v_call: TRBV2; clone_size: NA; j_call: TRBJ2-7; cdr3_aa: CASQRGLSDLEQYF; cdr3_nt: TGTGCCAGCCAAAGGGGACTTTCGGATCTAGAGCAGTACTTC
d_call: NA; v_call: TRBV5-5; clone_size: NA; j_call: TRBJ1-1; cdr3_aa: CASTRQRINTEAFF; cdr3_nt: TGTGCCAGCACCCGACAGAGAATTAACACTGAAGCTTTCTTT
d_call: NA; v_call: TRBV11-2; clone_size: NA; j_call: TRBJ2-2; cdr3_aa: CASSLDRVGELFF; cdr3_nt: TGTGCCAGCAGCTTAGACCGCGTCGGGGAGCTGTTTTTT
d_call: NA; v_call: TRBV14; clone_size: NA; j_call: TRBJ2-5; cdr3_aa: CASSQAPKETQYF; cdr3_nt: TGTGCCAGCAGCCAAGCGCCCAAGGAGACCCAGTACTTC
d_call: NA; v_call: TRBV6-6; clone_size: NA; j_call: TRBJ1-1; cdr3_aa: CASRRGTEAFF; cdr3_nt: TGTGCCAGCCGACGGGGGACTGAAGCTTTCTTT
d_call: NA; v_call: TRBV4-2; clone_size: once; j_call: TRBJ2-1; cdr3_aa: CASSQEGTLKPYNEQFF; cdr3_nt: TGTGCCAGCAGCCAAGAAGGGACTCTAAAGCCGTACAATGAGCAGTTCTTC
d_call: NA; v_call: TRBV10-3; clone_size: NA; j_call: TRBJ2-2; cdr3_aa: CAISESEQGNTGELFF; cdr3_nt: TGTGCCATCAGTGAGTCTGAACAGGGGAACACCGGGGAGCTGTTTTTT
d_call: NA; v_call: TRBV5-1; clone_size: NA; j_call: TRBJ1-1; cdr3_aa: CASSLADRYTEAFF; cdr3_nt: TGCGCCAGCAGCTTGGCGGACAGATACACTGAAGCTTTCTTT
d_call: NA; v_call: TRBV6-5; clone_size: many; j_call: TRBJ1-2; cdr3_aa: CASSYSMSAIYGYTF; cdr3_nt: TGTGCCAGCAGTTACTCGATGTCAGCGATCTATGGCTACACCTTC
d_call: TRBD2; v_call: TRBV29-1; clone_size: NA; j_call: TRBJ2-1; cdr3_aa: CSATSGGRNEQFF; cdr3_nt: TGCAGCGCTACTAGCGGGGGGAGGAATGAGCAGTTCTTC
d_call: TRBD2; v_call: TRBV5-5; clone_size: once; j_call: TRBJ2-3; cdr3_aa: CASKSSGADTQYF; cdr3_nt: TGTGCCAGCAAATCTAGCGGGGCAGATACGCAGTATTTT
d_call: NA; v_call: TRBV15; clone_size: NA; j_call: TRBJ2-1; cdr3_aa: CATSLGGGINEQFF; cdr3_nt: TGTGCCACCAGCTTGGGTGGGGGGATTAATGAGCAGTTCTTC
d_call: NA; v_call: TRBV19; clone_size: few; j_call: TRBJ1-1; cdr3_aa: CATCPGSMNTEAFF; cdr3_nt: TGTGCCACCTGTCCCGGGTCCATGAACACTGAAGCTTTCTTT
d_call: TRBD2; v_call: TRBV19; clone_size: few; j_call: TRBJ2-1; cdr3_aa: CASSSLAGGEFF; cdr3_nt: TGTGCCAGTAGTTCACTAGCGGGGGGGGAGTTCTTC
d_call: NA; v_call: TRBV30; clone_size: NA; j_call: TRBJ2-7; cdr3_aa: CAWSVLLPGNRYEQYF; cdr3_nt: TGTGCCTGGAGTGTACTACTACCAGGGAACAGATACGAGCAGTACTTC
d_call: NA; v_call: TRBV7-9; clone_size: NA; j_call: TRBJ1-2; cdr3_aa: CASSSMYGYTF; cdr3_nt: TGTGCCAGCAGCTCGATGTATGGCTACACCTTC
d_call: NA; v_call: TRBV9; clone_size: many; j_call: TRBJ2-5; cdr3_aa: CASSARPRETQYF; cdr3_nt: TGTGCCAGCAGCGCTAGACCTCGAGAGACCCAGTACTTC
d_call: NA; v_call: TRBV7-8; clone_size: NA; j_call: TRBJ1-2; cdr3_aa: CASSLAGNYGYTF; cdr3_nt: TGTGCCAGCAGCTTAGCAGGAAACTATGGCTACACCTTC
d_call: NA; v_call: TRBV5-8; clone_size: NA; j_call: TRBJ1-4; cdr3_aa: CASSAAGAEGEKLFF; cdr3_nt: TGTGCCAGCAGCGCTGCGGGGGCGGAGGGTGAAAAACTGTTTTTT
d_call: TRBD2; v_call: TRBV10-3; clone_size: NA; j_call: TRBJ2-5; cdr3_aa: CAISLNTLAGEQETQYF; cdr3_nt: TGTGCCATCAGCCTCAATACACTAGCGGGGGAGCAAGAGACCCAGTACTTC
d_call: TRBD2; v_call: TRBV7-6; clone_size: NA; j_call: TRBJ2-7; cdr3_aa: CASSLGGGGYEQYF; cdr3_nt: TGTGCCAGCAGCTTAGGGGGGGGAGGCTACGAGCAGTACTTC
d_call: NA; v_call: TRBV5-1; clone_size: NA; j_call: TRBJ2-1; cdr3_aa: CASSPVHPDNELFF; cdr3_nt: TGCGCCAGCAGCCCCGTTCACCCCGACAATGAGCTGTTCTTC
d_call: NA; v_call: TRBV10-3; clone_size: NA; j_call: TRBJ1-4; cdr3_aa: CAISDGVPRGAEKLFF; cdr3_nt: TGTGCCATCAGTGATGGCGTCCCTCGAGGGGCTGAAAAACTGTTTTTT
d_call: NA; v_call: TRBV4-1; clone_size: NA; j_call: TRBJ2-1; cdr3_aa: CASSQVGDQFF; cdr3_nt: TGCGCCAGCAGCCAGGTAGGGGACCAGTTCTTC
d_call: NA; v_call: TRBV5-4; clone_size: NA; j_call: TRBJ1-5; cdr3_aa: CASSLGGERNQPQHF; cdr3_nt: TGTGCCAGCAGCTTAGGGGGGGAGAGGAATCAGCCCCAGCATTTT
d_call: NA; v_call: TRBV27; clone_size: NA; j_call: TRBJ2-4; cdr3_aa: CASSPLGTLAKNIQYF; cdr3_nt: TGTGCCAGCAGCCCTCTAGGGACCCTAGCCAAAAACATTCAGTACTTC
d_call: NA; v_call: TRBV28; clone_size: once; j_call: TRBJ1-1; cdr3_aa: CASSFHGGPLRGNTEAFF; cdr3_nt: TGTGCCAGCAGTTTTCATGGTGGCCCCCTGAGAGGAAACACTGAAGCTTTCTTT
d_call: NA; v_call: TRBV6-1; clone_size: NA; j_call: TRBJ2-6; cdr3_aa: CASSVQGTGANVLTF; cdr3_nt: TGTGCCAGCAGCGTACAGGGAACCGGGGCCAACGTCCTGACTTTC
d_call: NA; v_call: TRBV29-1; clone_size: NA; j_call: TRBJ1-1; cdr3_aa: CSAGTGNTEAFF; cdr3_nt: TGCAGCGCCGGGACGGGGAACACTGAAGCTTTCTTT
d_call: TRBD1; v_call: TRBV27; clone_size: NA; j_call: TRBJ1-1; cdr3_aa: CASGSQGAGNTEAFF; cdr3_nt: TGTGCCAGCGGGTCCCAGGGGGCGGGGAACACTGAAGCTTTCTTT
d_call: NA; v_call: TRBV5-1; clone_size: many; j_call: TRBJ1-3; cdr3_aa: CASSGGLSGNTIYF; cdr3_nt: TGCGCCAGCAGCGGGGGCCTCTCTGGAAACACCATATATTTT
d_call: NA; v_call: TRBV2; clone_size: NA; j_call: TRBJ2-6; cdr3_aa: CASSPGLGGANVLTF; cdr3_nt: TGTGCCAGCAGTCCAGGGTTAGGTGGGGCCAACGTCCTGACTTTC
d_call: NA; v_call: TRBV6-1; clone_size: NA; j_call: TRBJ1-2; cdr3_aa: CASSEGPPPSGYTF; cdr3_nt: TGTGCCAGCAGTGAAGGGCCTCCGCCTTCCGGCTACACCTTC
d_call: TRBD1; v_call: TRBV9; clone_size: NA; j_call: TRBJ1-5; cdr3_aa: CASSAGQGLGQPQHF; cdr3_nt: TGTGCCAGCAGCGCGGGACAGGGCTTGGGTCAGCCCCAGCATTTT
d_call: NA; v_call: TRBV6-6; clone_size: NA; j_call: TRBJ1-2; cdr3_aa: CASSYAVGGEGYTF; cdr3_nt: TGTGCCAGCAGTTACGCTGTCGGGGGAGAAGGCTACACCTTC